These 7 T cell receptor beta chains were sequenced from one sample in a study of CD8+CD57+ T cells in acquired aplastic anemia (dated by TCRdb to the late 2010s). Sequencing took place on an Illumina HiSeq 2000. TCR beta VDJ combination and CDR3 sequence profiling used genomic DNA as the template. TCRdb passed the public sequencing reads through fastp at Q25 and MiXCR, retaining productive beta sequences. Rows matching on CDR3 protein sequence are summarized as one entry with the most common DNA and genes. The sample profile shows approximately 300,000 distinct CDR3 sequences; about 50% of them were found once. 1% to 1.5% of the sample is taken by the ten largest. Patients chosen for sequencing had shown expansion of CD8+CD57+ cells by flow cytometry. Sequenced material: sorted CD4+, CD8+, or CD8+CD57+ T cells (not recorded which) from PBMCs. These receptor sequences come from a human donor with aplastic anemia.

The genes are TRBV10-3 and TRBJ2-7, with D uncertain. CDR1 is ENHRY and CDR2 is SYGVKD in the germline V gene. This CDR3 has 14 residues. Trimming shortened V by 0 bases and J by 1 base, and 7 bases separated the two germline ends. The CDR3 spells CAISESSQSYEQYF. In nucleotides, the CDR3 is TGTGCCATCAGTGAGTCGAGTCAGTCCTACGAGCAGTACTTC.

This clonotype appeared many times. This rearrangement joins TRBV7-8 to TRBJ2-7; D is undetermined. Looked up from germline, CDR1 is SGHVS and CDR2 is FQNEAQ. There are 12 residues in the CDR3. V was trimmed by 3 bases and J by 3 bases, leaving 6 bases between them. The CDR3 DNA is TGTGCCAGCAGCTTTGGGTACTACGAGCAGTACTTC. Translation: CASSFGYYEQYF.

This clonotype was found a few times. The chain recombines TRBV29-1 with TRBJ2-1; tentative D call: TRBD2 (7 bases). CDR3 length: 14 amino acids. The V gene lost 8 bases and the J gene lost 2 bases, with 16 bases spanning the gap. Germline lookup yields CDR1 SQVTM and CDR2 ANQGSEA. Here the CDR3 reads CSTKEGGAYNEQFF. The CDR3 nucleotides are TGCAGCACGAAAGAGGGGGGGGCCTACAATGAGCAGTTCTTC.

The V gene is TRBV10-3, the J gene TRBJ1-1; D may be TRBD1 (5 bases). The ends were cut back, 5 bases at V and 3 bases at J, with 19 bases in the middle. The CDR3 is 16 residues long. Germline CDR1 is ENHRY and CDR2 is SYGVKD. The CDR3 DNA is TGTGCCATCAGTACCTTCGACCGGGGGGTGGACACTGAAGCTTTCTTT. It translates to CAISTFDRGVDTEAFF.

This clonotype turned up a few times. The chain is built from TRBV20-1 and TRBJ1-2; possibly TRBD1 for D (6 bases). CDR3 length equals 16 residues. The germline gives CDR1 DFQATT, CDR2 SNEGSKA (reference sequence). Between the trimmed V and J ends, which lost 0 bases and 3 bases, there was a span of 17 bases. The chain's CDR3 is CSARDRRLGADYGYTF. The CDR3 DNA reads TGCAGTGCTAGAGATCGAAGACTGGGGGCCGACTATGGCTACACCTTC.

This clonotype was seen at least ten times. This chain connects TRBV18 to TRBJ2-7; D is perhaps TRBD1 (6 bases). Trimming shortened V by 5 bases and J by 5 bases, and 13 bases separated the two germline ends. The V gene's germline CDR1 is KGHSH and CDR2 LQKENI. This CDR3 is built from 13 residues. Here the CDR3 DNA reads TGTGCCAGCTCATTAGGACAGATGAACGAGCAGTACTTC. Its translation is CASSLGQMNEQYF.

The chain has TRBV7-9 and TRBJ2-7; TRBD1 or TRBD2 may be the D gene (5 bases each). Between the trimmed V and J ends, which lost 1 base and 3 bases, there was a span of 22 bases. Germline CDR1 SEHNR, CDR2 FQNEAQ (reference sequence). CDR3 size: 18 residues. The CDR3 protein is CASSLVGVGTRTRYEQYF. DNA of the CDR3: TGTGCCAGCAGCTTAGTAGGGGTCGGGACGAGGACCCGCTACGAGCAGTACTTC.